This paragraph reports one T cell receptor beta chain. Antigen unknown. It was with 60 Vbeta and 13 Jbeta primers that the PCR ran. Produced via immunoSEQ multiplex PCR; TCRdb's table is partial and in-frame only. The sample records approximately 100,000 clones, about 83% being singletons. These data are taken from a study of cytomegalovirus exposure and HLA in healthy donors. Study-wide results and caveats: Earlier analysis looked at TCR beta V segments, and most were productive about 87% or about 30% of the time. A few chains tied to CMV proved CMV antigen-specific in vitro.

V lost 5 bases and J lost 4; bases outside the gene matches: 9. The CDR3 contains 15 residues. From germline, CDR1 is SEHNR and CDR2 FQNEAQ (reference sequence). Samples came from healthy bone marrow donors. The chain couples TRBV7-9 to TRBJ1-2; TRBD1 matches 8 bases. Sequencing was carried out using PBMCs. This receptor was identified in a man between 60 and 75 years old in good health and CMV-seropositive. Here the CDR3 reads CASSRAGGDFYGYTF. CDR3 sequence (DNA): TGTGCCAGCAGCCGAGCAGGGGGCGACTTCTATGGCTACACCTTC.